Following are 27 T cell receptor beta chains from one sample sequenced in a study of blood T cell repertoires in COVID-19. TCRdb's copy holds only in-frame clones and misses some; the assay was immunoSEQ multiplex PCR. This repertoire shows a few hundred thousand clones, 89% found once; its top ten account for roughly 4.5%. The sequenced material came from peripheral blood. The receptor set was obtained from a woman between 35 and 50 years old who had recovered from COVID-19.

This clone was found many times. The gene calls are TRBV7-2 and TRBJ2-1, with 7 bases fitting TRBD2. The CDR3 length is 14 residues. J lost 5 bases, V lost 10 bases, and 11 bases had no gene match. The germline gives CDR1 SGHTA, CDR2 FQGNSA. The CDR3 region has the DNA TGTGCCAACCAAGAGGGAGGGCATAACAATGAGCAGTTCTTC. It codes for CANQEGGHNNEQFF.

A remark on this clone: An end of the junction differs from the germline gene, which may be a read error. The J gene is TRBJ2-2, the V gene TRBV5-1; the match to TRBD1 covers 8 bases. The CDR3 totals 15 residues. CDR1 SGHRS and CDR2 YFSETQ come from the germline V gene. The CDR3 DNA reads TGCGCCAGCAGTTTGGGCGGACAGGGCTTGAGGGAGCTGTTTTTT. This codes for CASSLGGQGLRELFF.

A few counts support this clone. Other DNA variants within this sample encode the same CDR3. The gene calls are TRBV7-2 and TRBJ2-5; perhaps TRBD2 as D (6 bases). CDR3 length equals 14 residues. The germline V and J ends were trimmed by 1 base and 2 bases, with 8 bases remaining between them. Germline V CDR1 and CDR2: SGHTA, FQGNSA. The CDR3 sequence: CASSLDAGQETQYF. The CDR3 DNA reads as TGTGCCAGCAGCTTAGACGCGGGGCAAGAGACCCAGTACTTC.

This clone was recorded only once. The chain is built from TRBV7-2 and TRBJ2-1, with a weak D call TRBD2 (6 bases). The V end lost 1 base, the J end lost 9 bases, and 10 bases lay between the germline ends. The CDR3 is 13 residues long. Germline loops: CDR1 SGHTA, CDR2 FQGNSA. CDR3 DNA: TGTGCCAGCAGCTTAGTCGGGGGAATTGAGCAGTTCTTC. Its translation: CASSLVGGIEQFF.

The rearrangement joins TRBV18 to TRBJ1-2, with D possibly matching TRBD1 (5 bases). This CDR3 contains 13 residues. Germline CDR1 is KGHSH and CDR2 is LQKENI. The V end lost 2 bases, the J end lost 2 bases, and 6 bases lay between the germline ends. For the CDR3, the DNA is TGTGCCAGCTCACCAGACAGAAACTATGGCTACACCTTC. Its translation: CASSPDRNYGYTF.

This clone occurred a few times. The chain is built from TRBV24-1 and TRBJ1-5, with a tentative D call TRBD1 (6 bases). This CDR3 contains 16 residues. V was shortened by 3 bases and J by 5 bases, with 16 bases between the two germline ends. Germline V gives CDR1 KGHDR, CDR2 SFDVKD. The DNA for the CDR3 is TGTGCCACCAGTGATCTACAGGGACCAGGGGATCAGCCCCAGCATTTT. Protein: CATSDLQGPGDQPQHF.

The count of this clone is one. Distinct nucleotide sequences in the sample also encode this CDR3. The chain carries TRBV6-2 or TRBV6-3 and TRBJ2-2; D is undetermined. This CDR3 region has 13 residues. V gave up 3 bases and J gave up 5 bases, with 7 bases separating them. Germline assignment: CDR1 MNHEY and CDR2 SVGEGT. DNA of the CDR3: TGTGCCAGCAGTTATCTCCTTACCGGGGAGCTGTTTTTT. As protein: CASSYLLTGELFF.

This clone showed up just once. CDR3 protein: CASTAGTKVYEQYF. CDR3 DNA: TGTGCCAGCACGGCCGGGACAAAAGTCTACGAGCAGTACTTC. The genes are TRBV6-5 and TRBJ2-7; weak D call: TRBD1 (6 bases). Germline V lookup: CDR1 MNHEY, CDR2 SVGAGI. V was clipped by 7 bases and J by 3 bases, with 16 bases between them. The CDR3 loop spans 14 amino acids.

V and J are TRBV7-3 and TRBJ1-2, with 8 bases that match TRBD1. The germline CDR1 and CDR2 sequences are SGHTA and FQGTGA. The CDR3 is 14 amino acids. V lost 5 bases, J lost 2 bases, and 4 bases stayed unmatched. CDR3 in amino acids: CASSPDRGNYGYTF. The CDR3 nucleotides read TGTGCCAGCAGCCCAGACAGGGGCAACTATGGCTACACCTTC. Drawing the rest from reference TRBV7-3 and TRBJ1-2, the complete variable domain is GAGVSQTPSNKVTEKGKYVELRCDPISGHTALYWYRQSLGQGPEFLIYFQGTGAADDSGLPNDRFFAVRPEGSVSTLKIQRTERGDSAVYLCASSPDRGNYGYTFGSGTRLTVV.

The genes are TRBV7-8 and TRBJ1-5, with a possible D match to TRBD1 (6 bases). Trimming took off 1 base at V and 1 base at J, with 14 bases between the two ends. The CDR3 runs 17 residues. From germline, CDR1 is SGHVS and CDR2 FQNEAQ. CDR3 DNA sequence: TGTGCCAGCAGCTTAGAGAGGGGGGGCCGAAGCAATCAGCCCCAGCATTTT. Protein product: CASSLERGGRSNQPQHF.

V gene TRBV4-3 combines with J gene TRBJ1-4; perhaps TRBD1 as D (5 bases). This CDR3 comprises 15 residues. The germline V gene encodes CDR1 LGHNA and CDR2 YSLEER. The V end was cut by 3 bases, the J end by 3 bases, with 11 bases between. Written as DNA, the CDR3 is TGCGCCAGCAGCCAGGGGCAGGGTCCTAATGAAAAACTGTTTTTT. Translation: CASSQGQGPNEKLFF.

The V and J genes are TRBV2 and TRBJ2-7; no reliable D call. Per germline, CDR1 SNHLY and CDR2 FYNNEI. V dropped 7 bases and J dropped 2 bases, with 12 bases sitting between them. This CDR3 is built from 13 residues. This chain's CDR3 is CASKSTKAYEQYF. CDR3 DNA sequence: TGTGCCAGCAAAAGCACTAAAGCCTACGAGCAGTACTTC. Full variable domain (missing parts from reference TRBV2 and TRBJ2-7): EPEVTQTPSHQVTQMGQEVILRCVPISNHLYFYWYRQILGQKVEFLVSFYNNEISEKSEIFDDQFSVERPDGSNFTLKIRSTKLEDSAMYFCASKSTKAYEQYFGPGTRLTVT.

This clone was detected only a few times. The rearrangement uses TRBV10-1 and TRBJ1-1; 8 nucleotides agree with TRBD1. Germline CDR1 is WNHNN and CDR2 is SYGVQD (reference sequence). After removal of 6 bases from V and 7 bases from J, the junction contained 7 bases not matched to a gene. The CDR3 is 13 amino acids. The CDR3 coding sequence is TGCGCCAGCAGACCTACAGGGGGTAGTGAAGCTTTCTTT. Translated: CASRPTGGSEAFF.

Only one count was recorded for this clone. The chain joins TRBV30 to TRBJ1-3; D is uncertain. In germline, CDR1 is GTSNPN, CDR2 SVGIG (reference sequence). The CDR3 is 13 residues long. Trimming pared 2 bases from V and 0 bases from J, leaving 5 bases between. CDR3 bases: TGTGCCTGGAGTTCGGGCTCTGGAAACACCATATATTTT. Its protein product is CAWSSGSGNTIYF.

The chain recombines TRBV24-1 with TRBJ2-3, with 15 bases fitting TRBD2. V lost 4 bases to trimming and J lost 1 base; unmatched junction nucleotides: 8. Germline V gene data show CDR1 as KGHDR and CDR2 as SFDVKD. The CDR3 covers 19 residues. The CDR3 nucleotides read TGTGCCACCAGTGACAGGACTAGCGGGAGGGTTGTCGGCACAGATACGCAGTATTTT. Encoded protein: CATSDRTSGRVVGTDTQYF.

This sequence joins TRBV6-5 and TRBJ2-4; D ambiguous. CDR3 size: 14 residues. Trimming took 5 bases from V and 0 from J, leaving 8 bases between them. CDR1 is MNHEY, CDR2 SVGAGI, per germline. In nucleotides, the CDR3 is TGTGCCAGCAGTCTGAGAGGAGCCAAAAACATTCAGTACTTC. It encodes CASSLRGAKNIQYF.

The CDR3 is CASSQGVSYEQYV. CDR3 in DNA: TGTGCCAGCAGCCAGGGGGTCTCCTACGAGCAGTACGTC. This sequence joins TRBV6-5 and TRBJ2-7; TRBD1 aligns across 7 bases. CDR3 length: 13 amino acids. Germline loops: CDR1 MNHEY, CDR2 SVGAGI. V was clipped by 6 bases and J by 0 bases; unmatched bases: 2.

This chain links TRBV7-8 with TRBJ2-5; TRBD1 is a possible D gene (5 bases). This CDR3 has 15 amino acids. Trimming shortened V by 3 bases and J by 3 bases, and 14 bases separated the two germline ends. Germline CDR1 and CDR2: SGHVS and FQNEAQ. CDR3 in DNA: TGTGCCAGCAGCTTTCTGGGGCCCTCGAAAGAGACCCAGTACTTC. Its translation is CASSFLGPSKETQYF.

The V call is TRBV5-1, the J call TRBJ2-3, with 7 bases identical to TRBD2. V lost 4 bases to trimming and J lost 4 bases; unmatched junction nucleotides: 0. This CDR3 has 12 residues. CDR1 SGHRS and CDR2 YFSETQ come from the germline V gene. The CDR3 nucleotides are TGCGCCAGCAGCGGGGGGGCAGATACGCAGTATTTT. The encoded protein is CASSGGADTQYF.

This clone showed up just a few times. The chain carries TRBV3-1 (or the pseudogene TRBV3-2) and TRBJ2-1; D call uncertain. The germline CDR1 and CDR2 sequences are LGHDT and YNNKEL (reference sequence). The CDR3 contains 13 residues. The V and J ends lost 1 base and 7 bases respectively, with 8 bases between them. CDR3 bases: TGTGCCAGCAGCCAAGCGGGTATGAATGAGCAGTTCTTC. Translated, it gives CASSQAGMNEQFF.

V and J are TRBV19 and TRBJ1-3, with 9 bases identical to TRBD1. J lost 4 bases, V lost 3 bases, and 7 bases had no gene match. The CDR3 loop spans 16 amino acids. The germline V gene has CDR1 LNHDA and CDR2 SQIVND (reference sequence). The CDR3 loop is CASSIGTGTTGNTIYF. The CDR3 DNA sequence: TGTGCCAGTAGTATTGGGACAGGGACAACCGGAAACACCATATATTTT.

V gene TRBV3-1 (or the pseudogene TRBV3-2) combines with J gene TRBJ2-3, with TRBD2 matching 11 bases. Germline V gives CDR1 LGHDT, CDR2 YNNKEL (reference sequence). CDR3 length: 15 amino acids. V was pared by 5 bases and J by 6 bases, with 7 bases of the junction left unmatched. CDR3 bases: TGTGCCAGCAGCTTAGCGGGGGGGAGGAGGGATACGCAGTATTTT. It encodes CASSLAGGRRDTQYF.

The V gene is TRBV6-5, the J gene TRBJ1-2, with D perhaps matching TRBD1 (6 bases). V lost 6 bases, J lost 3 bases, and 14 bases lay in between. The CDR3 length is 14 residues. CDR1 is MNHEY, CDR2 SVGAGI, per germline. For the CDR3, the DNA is TGTGCCAGCAGCTTGGACAGCCCCTACTATGGCTACACCTTC. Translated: CASSLDSPYYGYTF.

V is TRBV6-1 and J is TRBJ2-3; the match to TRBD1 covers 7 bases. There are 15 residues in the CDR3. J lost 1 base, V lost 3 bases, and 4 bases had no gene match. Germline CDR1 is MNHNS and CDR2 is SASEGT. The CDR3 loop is CASSEGTAGTDTQYF. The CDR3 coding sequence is TGTGCCAGCAGTGAGGGGACAGCAGGCACAGATACGCAGTATTTT.

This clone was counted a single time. The DNA for the CDR3 is TGTGCCAGCAGCGAAAACAGGGAGCGACTAGCCAAAAACATTCAGTACTTC. Translating gives CASSENRERLAKNIQYF. The chain has TRBV6-1 and TRBJ2-4, with D perhaps matching TRBD1 (6 bases). CDR1 MNHNS and CDR2 SASEGT come from the germline V gene. CDR3 length equals 17 residues. Trimming shortened V by 6 bases and J by 0 bases, and 18 bases separated the two germline ends.

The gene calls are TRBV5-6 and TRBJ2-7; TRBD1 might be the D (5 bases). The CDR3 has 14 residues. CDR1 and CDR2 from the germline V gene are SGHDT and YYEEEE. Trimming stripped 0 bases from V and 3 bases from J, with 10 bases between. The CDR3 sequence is CASSLGTGYYEQYV. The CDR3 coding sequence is TGTGCCAGCAGCTTGGGTACAGGATACTACGAGCAGTACGTC.

CDR3 nucleotide sequence: TGTGCCAGCAGTAAAACAGTAACCGGGGAGCTGTTTTTT. Protein: CASSKTVTGELFF. The genes are TRBV6-2 or TRBV6-3 and TRBJ2-2; D is undetermined. Germline CDR1 is MNHEY and CDR2 is SVGEGT. This CDR3 is 13 amino acids long. Between the trimmed V and J ends, which lost 5 bases and 5 bases, there was a span of 9 bases.